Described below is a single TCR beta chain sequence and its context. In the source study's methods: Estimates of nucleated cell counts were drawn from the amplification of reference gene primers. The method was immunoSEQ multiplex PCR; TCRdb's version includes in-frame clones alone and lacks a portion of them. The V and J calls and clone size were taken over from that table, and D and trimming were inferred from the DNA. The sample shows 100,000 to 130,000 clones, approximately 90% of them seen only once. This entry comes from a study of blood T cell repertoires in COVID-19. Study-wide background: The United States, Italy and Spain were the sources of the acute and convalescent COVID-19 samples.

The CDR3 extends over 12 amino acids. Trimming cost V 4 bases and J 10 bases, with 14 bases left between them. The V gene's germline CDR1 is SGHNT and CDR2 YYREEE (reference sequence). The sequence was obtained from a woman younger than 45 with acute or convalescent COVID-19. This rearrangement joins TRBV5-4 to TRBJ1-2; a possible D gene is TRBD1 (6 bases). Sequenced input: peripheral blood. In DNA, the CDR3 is TGTGCCAGCAGCGAGGACAGCTTGGTCTACACCTTC. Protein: CASSEDSLVYTF.